These 29 T cell receptor beta chains were all obtained from the same sample, sequenced in a study of blood T cell repertoires in COVID-19. Libraries were prepared by immunoSEQ multiplex PCR; TCRdb keeps only in-frame clonotypes and omits some of them. The table lists more than 400,000 clones, roughly 88% of them singletons. Sequencing was carried out using peripheral blood. The receptor set was obtained from a human donor in a cohort sampled during active COVID-19.

The genes are TRBV7-3 and TRBJ2-1; TRBD2 agrees at 7 bases. The V gene end was trimmed by 2 bases and the J gene end by 4 bases; junction bases not matched to a gene: 8. Germline V CDR1 and CDR2: SGHTA, FQGTGA. This CDR3 comprises 16 residues. CDR3 DNA: TGTGCCAGCAGCTTATTGGCTTCTAGCGGATACAATGAGCAGTTCTTC. The encoded protein is CASSLLASSGYNEQFF.

The chain links TRBV6-5 to TRBJ2-7; D gene unclear. The CDR3 is 13 residues long. The germline CDR1 and CDR2 sequences are MNHEY and SVGAGI. V was trimmed by 6 bases and J by 2 bases, leaving 11 bases between them. The CDR3 sequence: CASRSILTYEQYF. The CDR3 bases are TGTGCCAGCAGATCTATATTGACCTACGAGCAGTACTTC.

This chain connects TRBV5-1 to TRBJ2-1, with 9 nucleotides matching TRBD1. The CDR3 has 15 residues. Germline V lookup: CDR1 SGHRS, CDR2 YFSETQ. Trimming cost V 3 bases and J 4 bases; bases outside gene matches: 5. The CDR3 spells CASSWRTGDYNEQFF. In DNA, the CDR3 is TGCGCCAGCAGCTGGAGGACAGGGGATTACAATGAGCAGTTCTTC.

The chain links TRBV7-9 to TRBJ1-3; TRBD1 matches 8 bases. Per germline, CDR1 SEHNR and CDR2 FQNEAQ (reference sequence). Trimming cost V 2 bases and J 1 base; bases outside gene matches: 10. CDR3 length: 18 amino acids. The DNA of the CDR3 is TGTGCCAGCAGCTTACATCTCGGACAGGGCAGATCTGGAAACACCATATATTTT. Its translation: CASSLHLGQGRSGNTIYF. Full variable domain (rest looked up from reference TRBV7-9 and TRBJ1-3): DTGVSQNPRHKITKRGQNVTFRCDPISEHNRLYWYRQTLGQGPEFLTYFQNEAQLEKSRLLSDRFSAERPKGSFSTLEIQRTEQGDSAMYLCASSLHLGQGRSGNTIYFGEGSWLTVV.

This clone has only a few counts. In DNA form, the CDR3 reads TGCGCCAGCAGCCAAGATATCGTAGGCGGGAGGGGGGAGACCCAGTACTTC. Its protein is CASSQDIVGGRGETQYF. V usage is TRBV4-3 and J usage is TRBJ2-5, with 9 bases lining up with TRBD2. Germline trimming cut 0 bases from V and 5 bases from J; bases unmatched to any gene: 10. Looked up from germline, CDR1 is LGHNA and CDR2 is YSLEER. The CDR3 contains 17 residues.

As to this clone: Additional DNA sequences in this sample encode the identical CDR3. The chain joins TRBV19 to TRBJ2-7; D might be TRBD2 (6 bases). The V gene lost 5 bases and the J gene lost 3 bases, with 8 bases spanning the gap. In germline, CDR1 is LNHDA, CDR2 SQIVND (reference sequence). This CDR3 has 12 residues. The CDR3 nucleotides read TGTGCCAGTAGTGGTAGCGGCTACGAGCAGTACTTC. Protein product: CASSGSGYEQYF. The variable domain in full, completed from reference TRBV19 and TRBJ2-7, reads DGGITQSPKYLFRKEGQNVTLSCEQNLNHDAMYWYRQDPGQGLRLIYYSQIVNDFQKGDIAEGYSVSREKKESFPLTVTSAQKNPTAFYLCASSGSGYEQYFGPGTRLTVT.

The chain has TRBV9 and TRBJ1-1; 9 nucleotides align to TRBD1. The CDR3 consists of 15 residues. Trimming at V came to 4 bases and at J to 5 bases, leaving 9 bases not matched to a gene. Germline assignment: CDR1 SGDLS and CDR2 YYNGEE. This CDR3 reads CASSSPQGANTEAFF. The CDR3 DNA sequence: TGTGCCAGCAGCTCTCCACAGGGGGCGAATACTGAAGCTTTCTTT. Full variable domain (rest looked up from reference TRBV9 and TRBJ1-1): DSGVTQTPKHLITATGQRVTLRCSPRSGDLSVYWYQQSLDQGLQFLIQYYNGEERAKGNILERFSAQQFPDLHSELNLSSLELGDSALYFCASSSPQGANTEAFFGQGTRLTVV.

V is TRBV7-2 and J is TRBJ2-3; 8 nucleotides line up with TRBD1. The CDR3 is made up of 15 amino acids. The germline V gene has CDR1 SGHTA and CDR2 FQGNSA. J was trimmed by 0 bases and V by 5 bases; bases with no gene match: 4. CDR3 residues: CASSPGTGSTDTQYF. Written as DNA, the CDR3 is TGTGCCAGCAGCCCCGGGACAGGTAGCACAGATACGCAGTATTTT.

The genes are TRBV6-5 and TRBJ2-7; 12 positions agree with TRBD2. The J segment lost 3 bases and the V segment lost 2 bases, leaving 5 bases of the junction unmatched. Looked up from germline, CDR1 is MNHEY and CDR2 is SVGAGI. The CDR3 is 16 residues long. CDR3 nucleotide sequence: TGTGCCAGCAGTTACCTCCGGACTAGCGGGAACTACGAGCAGTACTTC. It specifies CASSYLRTSGNYEQYF.

The sample holds one count of this clone. This chain links TRBV7-3 with TRBJ2-7; TRBD1 might be the D (5 bases). V dropped 2 bases and J dropped 2 bases, with 10 bases sitting between them. This CDR3 contains 14 residues. Germline CDR1 SGHTA, CDR2 FQGTGA. The CDR3 DNA follows: TGTGCCAGCAGCTTAGGCAGGGTACCCTACGAGCAGTACTTC. Residues: CASSLGRVPYEQYF.

This rearrangement joins TRBV5-5 to TRBJ1-1, with D maybe TRBD1 (5 bases). V lost 6 bases and J 3 bases, leaving 15 bases between the germline ends. Germline V gene data show CDR1 as SGHKS and CDR2 as YYEKEE (reference sequence). This CDR3 spans 14 amino acids. The CDR3 DNA follows: TGTGCCAGCACTCACCATGGGGGGGACACTGAAGCTTTCTTT. Amino acid sequence: CASTHHGGDTEAFF.

The V call is TRBV7-9, the J call TRBJ1-1, with D possibly TRBD1 on 5 matching bases. CDR1 and CDR2 (germline): SEHNR, FQNEAQ (reference sequence). The V gene lost 1 base and the J gene lost 0 bases, with 9 bases spanning the gap. This CDR3 spans 15 amino acids. CDR3 amino acids: CASSLGQGLNTEAFF. The DNA for the CDR3 is TGTGCCAGCAGCTTAGGGCAGGGCCTGAACACTGAAGCTTTCTTT.

This chain joins TRBV7-8 and TRBJ1-1; D might be TRBD1 (6 bases). The CDR3 runs 14 residues. CDR1 is SGHVS and CDR2 is FQNEAQ in the germline V gene. V lost 1 base and J 3 bases, leaving 9 bases between the germline ends. Written as DNA, the CDR3 is TGTGCCAGCAGCTTAGACAGGGACGACACTGAAGCTTTCTTT. It codes for CASSLDRDDTEAFF.

This clone turned up a few times. J is TRBJ2-5 and V is TRBV29-1; D call uncertain. The V end was cut by 3 bases, the J end by 4 bases, with 12 bases between. The CDR3 covers 13 residues. Germline assignment: CDR1 SQVTM and CDR2 ANQGSEA. CDR3 sequence (DNA): TGCAGCGTTGAGCGCTCGGGTCCAGAGACCCAGTACTTC. The encoded protein is CSVERSGPETQYF.

V and J are TRBV19 and TRBJ1-5; 9 nucleotides line up with TRBD1. Germline CDR1 is LNHDA and CDR2 is SQIVND (reference sequence). The CDR3 covers 15 residues. V shed 8 bases and J 6 bases; nucleotides not matched to a gene: 11. The CDR3 nucleotides read TGTGCCAGTCAAGCGGGGACAGGGAGTATTCAGCCCCAGCATTTT. Amino acid sequence: CASQAGTGSIQPQHF.

This chain links TRBV7-9 with TRBJ2-1, with 14 positions matching TRBD2. CDR3 length equals 16 residues. V lost 1 base, J lost 9 bases, and 5 bases stayed unmatched. Germline assignment: CDR1 SEHNR and CDR2 FQNEAQ (reference sequence). CDR3 bases: TGTGCCAGCAGCTTAGTTGCGACTAGCGGGAGGGGTGAGCAGTTCTTC. Amino acid sequence: CASSLVATSGRGEQFF.

The CDR3 DNA reads TGCAGCGTTTGGACTAGCGGGGACACCGGGGAGCTGTTTTTT. Protein sequence: CSVWTSGDTGELFF. V is TRBV29-1 and J is TRBJ2-2, with 12 bases matching TRBD2. Germline V CDR1 and CDR2: SQVTM, ANQGSEA. This CDR3 is 14 amino acids long. V shed 5 bases and J 3 bases; nucleotides not matched to a gene: 1.

The rearrangement uses TRBV4-1 and TRBJ2-4, with 9 nucleotides matching TRBD1. The CDR3 length is 17 residues. Germline V gene data show CDR1 as MGHRA and CDR2 as YSYEKL. V trimming: 4 bases; J trimming: 2 bases; junction bases outside the gene matches: 9. DNA of the CDR3: TGCGCCAGCAGCCGAGGGACAGGGCTCGAGTCCAAAAACATTCAGTACTTC. It specifies CASSRGTGLESKNIQYF.

The chain employs TRBV10-2 and TRBJ2-7; 7 bases are shared with TRBD2. Germline V lookup: CDR1 WSHSY, CDR2 SAAADI. The CDR3 totals 16 residues. The J segment lost 0 bases and the V segment lost 5 bases, leaving 10 bases of the junction unmatched. The CDR3 region has the DNA TGCGCCAGCAGTTACCCCCAGAGCGGGGCCTCCTACGAGCAGTACTTC. Its translation: CASSYPQSGASYEQYF.

This clone was observed once. V gene TRBV2 combines with J gene TRBJ2-7; D not resolved. The germline V and J ends were trimmed by 8 bases and 2 bases, with 7 bases remaining between them. CDR1 and CDR2 (germline): SNHLY, FYNNEI. The CDR3 totals 11 residues. CDR3 sequence reads: CASGDPYEQYF. The DNA for the CDR3 is TGTGCCAGCGGAGATCCCTACGAGCAGTACTTC.

The J gene is TRBJ2-6, the V gene TRBV30, with a weak D call TRBD2 (5 bases). The germline V and J ends were trimmed by 2 bases and 0 bases, with 11 bases remaining between them. The length of the CDR3 is 16 residues. CDR1 and CDR2 (germline): GTSNPN, SVGIG (reference sequence). For the CDR3, the DNA is TGTGCCTGGAGTTTTGGGCGGGTCTCTGGGGCCAACGTCCTGACTTTC. It specifies CAWSFGRVSGANVLTF.

The genes are TRBV25-1 and TRBJ1-2, with D hard to call. V was trimmed by 2 bases and J by 6 bases, leaving 10 bases between them. CDR1 and CDR2 (germline): MGHDK, SYGVNS. The CDR3 contains 13 residues. The CDR3 nucleotides read TGTGCCAGCAGTGAAGTCCAGTACAATGGCTACACCTTC. Translated, it gives CASSEVQYNGYTF.

This clone has just one count. This chain uses TRBV5-8 with TRBJ2-2, with 8 bases lining up with TRBD1. The CDR3 is 15 residues long. Germline V gives CDR1 SGHTS, CDR2 YDEGEE. J was trimmed by 5 bases and V by 3 bases; bases with no gene match: 6. The CDR3 region is CASSYGQGRTGELFF. CDR3 sequence (DNA): TGTGCCAGCAGCTATGGACAGGGAAGGACCGGGGAGCTGTTTTTT.

The J gene is TRBJ1-3, the V gene TRBV6-1, with 7 bases lining up with TRBD1. V lost 3 bases and J lost 0; bases outside the gene matches: 2. The CDR3 is 15 residues long. Germline lookup yields CDR1 MNHNS and CDR2 SASEGT. The CDR3 bases are TGTGCCAGCAGTGACACAGGGGCCTCTGGAAACACCATATATTTT. This codes for CASSDTGASGNTIYF.

The rearrangement uses TRBV6-5 and TRBJ2-7, with 8 nucleotides matching TRBD2. Per the germline V gene, CDR1 is MNHEY and CDR2 is SVGAGI. V was pared by 9 bases and J by 0 bases, with 4 bases of the junction left unmatched. This CDR3 is 13 amino acids long. CDR3 DNA sequence: TGTGCCAGTGCGACTAGCGACTCCTACGAGCAGTACTTC. Amino acid sequence: CASATSDSYEQYF.

This clone was detected once. The chain is built from TRBV7-2 and TRBJ1-1; the D is unclear. CDR1 and CDR2 from the germline V gene are SGHTA and FQGNSA. The CDR3 has 13 amino acids. V was cut by 4 bases and J by 1 base, with 7 bases left in between. The CDR3 loop is CASSYAPNTEAFF. CDR3 coding DNA: TGTGCCAGCAGCTATGCGCCGAACACTGAAGCTTTCTTT.

The V and J genes are TRBV11-3 and TRBJ2-3, with 10 bases aligning to TRBD2. Germline CDR1 is SGHNT and CDR2 is YENEEA. The CDR3 sequence is 15 residues long. Trimming cost V 4 bases and J 3 bases; bases outside gene matches: 4. CDR3 coding DNA: TGTGCCAGCAGCTCATCTAGCGGGAGTACAGATACGCAGTATTTT. It translates to CASSSSSGSTDTQYF.

This clone occurred once. J is TRBJ1-6 and V is TRBV19, with 7 bases that match TRBD1. This CDR3 spans 15 amino acids. Trimming at V came to 10 bases and at J to 5 bases, leaving 11 bases not matched to a gene. Germline V gene lookup returns CDR1 LNHDA and CDR2 SQIVND (reference sequence). CDR3 amino acids: CATRPGTENNSPLHF. In DNA, the CDR3 is TGTGCCACCCGCCCGGGGACAGAAAATAATTCACCCCTCCACTTT.

The chain has TRBV2 and TRBJ1-5, with D maybe TRBD1 (6 bases). The germline V gene has CDR1 SNHLY and CDR2 FYNNEI. V lost 7 bases, J lost 3 bases, and 22 bases lay in between. The CDR3 contains 17 residues. The CDR3 nucleotides read TGTGCCAGCACTCGGCGCCAGGGCAGGGGAAACAATCAGCCCCAGCATTTT. It specifies CASTRRQGRGNNQPQHF.